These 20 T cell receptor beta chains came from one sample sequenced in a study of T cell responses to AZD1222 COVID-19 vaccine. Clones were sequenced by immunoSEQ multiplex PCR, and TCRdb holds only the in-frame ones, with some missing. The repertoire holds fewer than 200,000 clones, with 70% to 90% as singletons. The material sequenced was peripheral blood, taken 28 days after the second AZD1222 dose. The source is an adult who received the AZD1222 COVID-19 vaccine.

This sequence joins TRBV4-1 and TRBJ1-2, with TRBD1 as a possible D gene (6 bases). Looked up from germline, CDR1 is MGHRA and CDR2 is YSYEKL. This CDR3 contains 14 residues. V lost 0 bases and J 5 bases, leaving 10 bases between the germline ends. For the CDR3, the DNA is TGCGCCAGCAGCCAAGATACAGGGAATTATGGCTACACCTTC. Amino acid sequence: CASSQDTGNYGYTF.

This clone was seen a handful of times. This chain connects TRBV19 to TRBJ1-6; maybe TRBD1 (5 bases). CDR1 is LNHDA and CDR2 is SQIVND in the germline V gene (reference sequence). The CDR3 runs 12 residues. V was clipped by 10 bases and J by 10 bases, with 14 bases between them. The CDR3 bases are TGTGCCACTGGGACCCTCGCCTCACCCCTCCACTTT. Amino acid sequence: CATGTLASPLHF.

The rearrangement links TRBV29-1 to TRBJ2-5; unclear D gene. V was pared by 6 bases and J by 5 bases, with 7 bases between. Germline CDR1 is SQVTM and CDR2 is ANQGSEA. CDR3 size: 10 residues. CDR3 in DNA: TGCAGCGTCCAAAGGGAGACCCAGTACTTC. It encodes CSVQRETQYF.

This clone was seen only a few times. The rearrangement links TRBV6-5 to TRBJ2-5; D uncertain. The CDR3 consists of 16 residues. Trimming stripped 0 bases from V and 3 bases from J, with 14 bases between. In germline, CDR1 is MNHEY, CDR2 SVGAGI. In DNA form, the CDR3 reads TGTGCCAGCAGTTACTCGATAGTATCCCCAGAAGAGACCCAGTACTTC. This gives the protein CASSYSIVSPEETQYF.

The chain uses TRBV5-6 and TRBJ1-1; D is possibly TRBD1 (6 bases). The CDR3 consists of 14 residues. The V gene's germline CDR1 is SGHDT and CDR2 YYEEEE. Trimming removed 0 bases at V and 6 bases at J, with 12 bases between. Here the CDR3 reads CASSLAAGAAEAFF. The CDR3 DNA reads TGTGCCAGCAGCTTGGCCGCGGGGGCCGCTGAAGCTTTCTTT.

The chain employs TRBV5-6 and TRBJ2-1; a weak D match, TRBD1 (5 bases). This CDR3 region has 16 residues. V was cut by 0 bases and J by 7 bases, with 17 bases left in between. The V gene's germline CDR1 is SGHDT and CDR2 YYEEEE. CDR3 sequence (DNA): TGTGCCAGCAGCTTGGACAGGACGCTGCTCGTAAATGAGCAGTTCTTC. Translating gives CASSLDRTLLVNEQFF.

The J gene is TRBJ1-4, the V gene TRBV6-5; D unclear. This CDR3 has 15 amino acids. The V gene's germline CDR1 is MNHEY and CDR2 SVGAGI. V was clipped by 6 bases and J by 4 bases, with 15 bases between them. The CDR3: CASRVRGLGNEKLFF. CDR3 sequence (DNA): TGTGCCAGCAGGGTGCGAGGGCTTGGTAATGAAAAACTGTTTTTT.

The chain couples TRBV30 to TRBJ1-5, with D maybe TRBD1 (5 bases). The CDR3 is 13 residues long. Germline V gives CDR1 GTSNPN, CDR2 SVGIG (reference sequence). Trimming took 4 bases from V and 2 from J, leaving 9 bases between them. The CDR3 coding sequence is TGTGCCTGGACCGGGGGGGGCAATCAGCCCCAGCATTTT. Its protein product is CAWTGGGNQPQHF.

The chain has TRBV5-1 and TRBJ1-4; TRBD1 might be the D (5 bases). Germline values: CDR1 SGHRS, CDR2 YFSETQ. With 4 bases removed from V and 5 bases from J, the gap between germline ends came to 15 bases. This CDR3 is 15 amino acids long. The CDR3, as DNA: TGCGCCAGCAGCGTAACGGGGCAAACGAATGAAAAACTGTTTTTT. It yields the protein CASSVTGQTNEKLFF.

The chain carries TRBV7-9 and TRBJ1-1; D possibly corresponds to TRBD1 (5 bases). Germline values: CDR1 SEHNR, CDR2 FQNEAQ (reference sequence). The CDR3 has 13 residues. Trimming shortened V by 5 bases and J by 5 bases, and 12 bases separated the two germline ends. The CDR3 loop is CASSPGMTTEAFF. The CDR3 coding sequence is TGTGCCAGCAGCCCAGGGATGACAACTGAAGCTTTCTTT.

The CDR3 loop reads CASRGGTEAFF. The CDR3 nucleotides read TGTGCCAGCAGGGGTGGGACTGAAGCTTTCTTT. The chain recombines TRBV6-5 with TRBJ1-1, with unresolved D. Germline assignment: CDR1 MNHEY and CDR2 SVGAGI. Between the trimmed V and J ends, which lost 6 bases and 5 bases, there was a span of 7 bases. The CDR3 runs to 11 residues.

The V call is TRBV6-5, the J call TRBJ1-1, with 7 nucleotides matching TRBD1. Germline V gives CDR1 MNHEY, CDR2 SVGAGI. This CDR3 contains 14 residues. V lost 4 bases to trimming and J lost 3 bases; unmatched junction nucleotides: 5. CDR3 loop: CASSFGQADTEAFF. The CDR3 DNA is TGTGCCAGCAGTTTCGGACAGGCAGACACTGAAGCTTTCTTT.

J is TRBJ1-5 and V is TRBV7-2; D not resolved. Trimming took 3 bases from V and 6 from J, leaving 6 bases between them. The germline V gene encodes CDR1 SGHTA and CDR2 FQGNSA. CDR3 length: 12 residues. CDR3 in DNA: TGTGCCAGCAGCTTTTCGGGTCAGCCCCAGCATTTT. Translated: CASSFSGQPQHF.

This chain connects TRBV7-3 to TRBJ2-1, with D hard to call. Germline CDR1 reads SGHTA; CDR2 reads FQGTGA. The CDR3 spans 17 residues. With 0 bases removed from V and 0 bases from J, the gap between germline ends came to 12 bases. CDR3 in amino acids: CASSLTLGGGSYNEQFF. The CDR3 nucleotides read TGTGCCAGCAGCTTAACGTTAGGCGGTGGCTCCTACAATGAGCAGTTCTTC.

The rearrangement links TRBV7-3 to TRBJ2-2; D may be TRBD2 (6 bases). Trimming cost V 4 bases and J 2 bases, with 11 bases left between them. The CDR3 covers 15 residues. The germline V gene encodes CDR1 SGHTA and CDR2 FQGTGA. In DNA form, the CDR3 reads TGTGCCAGCAGCTCTGGGGGACTTAACACCGGGGAGCTGTTTTTT. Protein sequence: CASSSGGLNTGELFF. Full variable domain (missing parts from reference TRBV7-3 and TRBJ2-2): GAGVSQTPSNKVTEKGKYVELRCDPISGHTALYWYRQSLGQGPEFLIYFQGTGAADDSGLPNDRFFAVRPEGSVSTLKIQRTERGDSAVYLCASSSGGLNTGELFFGEGSRLTVL.

In DNA, the CDR3 is TGTGCCAGCAGCTTAGCGGCGCTAGTCTACAATGAGCAGTTCTTC. It is translated as CASSLAALVYNEQFF. The V gene is TRBV7-8, the J gene TRBJ2-1; D gene uncertain. The CDR3 contains 15 residues. Deletions cut 0 bases from V and 3 bases from J, with 9 bases between. CDR1 and CDR2 (germline): SGHVS, FQNEAQ. Full variable domain (remainder filled in from reference TRBV7-8 and TRBJ2-1): GAGVSQSPRYKVAKRGQDVALRCDPISGHVSLFWYQQALGQGPEFLTYFQNEAQLDKSGLPSDRFFAERPEGSVSTLKIQRTQQEDSAVYLCASSLAALVYNEQFFGPGTRLTVL.

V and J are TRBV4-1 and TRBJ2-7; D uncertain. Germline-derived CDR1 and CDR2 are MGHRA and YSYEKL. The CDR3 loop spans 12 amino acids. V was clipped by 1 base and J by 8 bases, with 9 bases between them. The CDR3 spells CASSQGVGQQYF. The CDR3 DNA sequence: TGCGCCAGCAGCCAAGGGGTGGGTCAGCAGTACTTC.

Written as DNA, the CDR3 is TGCGCCAGCAGCCTAACCTATCGGGATTATGGCTACACCTTC. Residues: CASSLTYRDYGYTF. The chain links TRBV5-1 to TRBJ1-2; D gene unclear. CDR3 length: 14 amino acids. Between the trimmed V and J ends, which lost 4 bases and 5 bases, there was a span of 15 bases. CDR1 is SGHRS, CDR2 YFSETQ, per germline.

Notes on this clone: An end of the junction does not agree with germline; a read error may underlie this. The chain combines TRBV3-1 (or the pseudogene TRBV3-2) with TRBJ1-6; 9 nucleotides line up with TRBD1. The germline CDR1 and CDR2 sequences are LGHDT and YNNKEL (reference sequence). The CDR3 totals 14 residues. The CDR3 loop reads CASSQDLTGTGTIF. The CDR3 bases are TGTGCCAGCAGCCAAGATCTAACCGGGACAGGGACTATCTTT.

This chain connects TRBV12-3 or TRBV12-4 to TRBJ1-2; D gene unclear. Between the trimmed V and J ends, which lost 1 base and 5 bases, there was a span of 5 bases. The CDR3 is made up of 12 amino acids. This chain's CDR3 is CASSLDTYGYTF. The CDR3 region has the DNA TGTGCCAGCAGTTTAGATACTTATGGCTACACCTTC.